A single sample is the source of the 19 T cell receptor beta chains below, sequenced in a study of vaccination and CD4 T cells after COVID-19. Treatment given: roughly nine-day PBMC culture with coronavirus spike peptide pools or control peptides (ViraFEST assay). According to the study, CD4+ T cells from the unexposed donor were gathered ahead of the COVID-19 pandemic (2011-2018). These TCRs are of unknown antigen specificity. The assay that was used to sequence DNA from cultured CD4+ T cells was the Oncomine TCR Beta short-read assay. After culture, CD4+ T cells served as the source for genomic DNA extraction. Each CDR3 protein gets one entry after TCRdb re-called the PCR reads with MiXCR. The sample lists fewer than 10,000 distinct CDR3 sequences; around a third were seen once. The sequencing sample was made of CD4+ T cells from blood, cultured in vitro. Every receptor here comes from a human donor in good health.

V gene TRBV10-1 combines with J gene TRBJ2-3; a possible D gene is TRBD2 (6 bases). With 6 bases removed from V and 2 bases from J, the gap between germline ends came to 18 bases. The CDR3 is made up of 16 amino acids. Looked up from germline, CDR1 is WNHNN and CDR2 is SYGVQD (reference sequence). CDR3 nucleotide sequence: TGCGCCAGCAGGTACACTGGGGGGAATTTCACAGATACGCAGTATTTT. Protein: CASRYTGGNFTDTQYF.

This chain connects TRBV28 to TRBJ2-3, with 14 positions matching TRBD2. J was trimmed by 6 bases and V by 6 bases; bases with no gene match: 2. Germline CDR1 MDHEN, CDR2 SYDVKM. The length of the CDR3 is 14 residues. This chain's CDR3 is CASRTSGRADTQYF. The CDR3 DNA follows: TGTGCCAGCAGGACTAGCGGGAGGGCCGATACGCAGTATTTT.

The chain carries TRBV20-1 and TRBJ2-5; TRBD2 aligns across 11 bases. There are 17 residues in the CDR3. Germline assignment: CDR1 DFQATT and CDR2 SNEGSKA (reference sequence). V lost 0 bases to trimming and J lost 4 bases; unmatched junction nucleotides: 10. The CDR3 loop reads CSARDPLAGVGGETQYF. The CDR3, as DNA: TGCAGTGCTAGAGACCCACTAGCGGGAGTGGGAGGAGAGACCCAGTACTTC.

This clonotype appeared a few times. CDR3 in amino acids: CASSSGRAYQETQYF. In DNA form, the CDR3 reads TGTGCCAGTAGTAGCGGGAGGGCCTATCAAGAGACCCAGTACTTC. The gene calls are TRBV19 and TRBJ2-5; TRBD2 matches 9 bases. CDR1 is LNHDA, CDR2 SQIVND, per germline (reference sequence). Losses at the gene ends were 4 bases for V and 2 bases for J; bases not matched to a gene: 5. The CDR3 is made up of 15 amino acids.

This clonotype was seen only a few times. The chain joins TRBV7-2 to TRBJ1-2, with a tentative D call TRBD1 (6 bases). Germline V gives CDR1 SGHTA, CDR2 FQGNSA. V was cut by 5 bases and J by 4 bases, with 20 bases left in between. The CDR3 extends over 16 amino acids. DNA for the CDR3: TGTGCCAGCAGCCCTACGGGACATCAAAGGGGCTATGGCTACACCTTC. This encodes CASSPTGHQRGYGYTF.

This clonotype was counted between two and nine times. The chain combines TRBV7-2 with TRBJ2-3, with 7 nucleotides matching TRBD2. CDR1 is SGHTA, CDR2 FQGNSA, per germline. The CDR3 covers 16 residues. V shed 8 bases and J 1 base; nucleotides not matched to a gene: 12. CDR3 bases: TGTGCCAGCGGCCCTTGGCTAGCGGTCGGCACAGATACGCAGTATTTT. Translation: CASGPWLAVGTDTQYF.

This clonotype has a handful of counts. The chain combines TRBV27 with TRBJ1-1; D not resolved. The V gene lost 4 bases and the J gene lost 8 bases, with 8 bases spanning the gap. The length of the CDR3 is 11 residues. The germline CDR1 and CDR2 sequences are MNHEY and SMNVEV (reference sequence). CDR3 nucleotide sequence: TGTGCCAGCAGTTCCCCCAGGGAAGCTTTCTTT. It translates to CASSSPREAFF.

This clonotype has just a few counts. Here the CDR3 reads CSGGTSGRSYEQYF. The CDR3 DNA is TGCAGTGGAGGTACTAGCGGGAGGTCCTACGAGCAGTACTTC. V usage is TRBV29-1 and J usage is TRBJ2-7; TRBD2 matches at 12 bases. This CDR3 has 14 amino acids. Germline assignment: CDR1 SQVTM and CDR2 ANQGSEA.

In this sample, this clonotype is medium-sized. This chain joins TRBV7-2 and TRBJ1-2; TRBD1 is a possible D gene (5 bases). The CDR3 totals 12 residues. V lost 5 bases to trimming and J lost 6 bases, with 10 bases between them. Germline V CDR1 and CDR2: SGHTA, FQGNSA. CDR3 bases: TGTGCCAGCAGCCCCGACAGACATGGCTACACCTTC. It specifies CASSPDRHGYTF. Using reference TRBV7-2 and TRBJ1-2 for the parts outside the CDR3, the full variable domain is GAGVSQSPSNKVTEKGKDVELRCDPISGHTALYWYRQSLGQGLEFLIYFQGNSAPDKSGLPSDRFSAERTGGSVSTLTIQRTQQEDSAVYLCASSPDRHGYTFGSGTRLTVV.

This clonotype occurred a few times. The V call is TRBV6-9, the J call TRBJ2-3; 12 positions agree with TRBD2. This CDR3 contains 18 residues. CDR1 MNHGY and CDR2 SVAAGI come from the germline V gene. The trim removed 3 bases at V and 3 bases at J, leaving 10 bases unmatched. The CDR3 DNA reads TGTGCCAGCAGTTACCTAGAACAGACTAGCGGGAGTACAGATACGCAGTATTTT. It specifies CASSYLEQTSGSTDTQYF.

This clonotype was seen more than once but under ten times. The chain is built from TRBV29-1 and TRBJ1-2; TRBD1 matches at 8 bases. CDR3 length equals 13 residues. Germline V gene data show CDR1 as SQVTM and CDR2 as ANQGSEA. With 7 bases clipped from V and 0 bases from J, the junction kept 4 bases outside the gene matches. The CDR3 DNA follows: TGCAGCGATTACAGGGGGTCTAACTATGGCTACACCTTC. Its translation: CSDYRGSNYGYTF.

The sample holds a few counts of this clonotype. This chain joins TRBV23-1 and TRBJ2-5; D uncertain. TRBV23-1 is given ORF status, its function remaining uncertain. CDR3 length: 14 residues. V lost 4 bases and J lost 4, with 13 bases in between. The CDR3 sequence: CASSPHLASETQYF. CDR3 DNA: TGCGCCAGCAGTCCTCACCTCGCCTCAGAGACCCAGTACTTC.

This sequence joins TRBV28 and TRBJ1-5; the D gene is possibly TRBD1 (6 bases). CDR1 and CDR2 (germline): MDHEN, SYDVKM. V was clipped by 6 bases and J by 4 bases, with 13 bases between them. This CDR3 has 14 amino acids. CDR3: CASSSGGQNQPQHF. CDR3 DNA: TGTGCCAGCAGCTCTGGGGGCCAGAATCAGCCCCAGCATTTT.

CDR3 coding DNA: TGTGCCAGCAGCCTTCCCATTACAGGGAGCTCCTATAATTCACCCCTCCACTTT. As protein: CASSLPITGSSYNSPLHF. The chain recombines TRBV4-2 with TRBJ1-6; maybe TRBD1 (6 bases). CDR3 length: 18 amino acids. Deletions cut 4 bases from V and 0 bases from J, with 16 bases between. Germline CDR1 and CDR2: LGHNA and YNFKEQ.

CDR3 residues: CASRFQGAGQPQHF. The CDR3 DNA follows: TGTGCCAGCAGATTTCAGGGGGCCGGTCAGCCCCAGCATTTT. V and J are TRBV6-1 and TRBJ1-5; TRBD1 matches 8 bases. After removal of 6 bases from V and 6 bases from J, the junction contained 7 bases not matched to a gene. Germline values: CDR1 MNHNS, CDR2 SASEGT. The CDR3 length is 14 residues.

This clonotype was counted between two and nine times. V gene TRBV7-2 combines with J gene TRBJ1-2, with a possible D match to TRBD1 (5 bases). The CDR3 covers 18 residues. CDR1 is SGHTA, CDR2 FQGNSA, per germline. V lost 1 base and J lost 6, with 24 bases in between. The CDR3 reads CASSLVGTGAGGGHGYTF. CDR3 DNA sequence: TGTGCCAGCAGCTTAGTAGGAACAGGTGCCGGTGGAGGACATGGCTACACCTTC.

The CDR3 sequence is CSAYSGSGETQYF. In DNA, the CDR3 is TGCAGTGCCTATTCGGGGTCGGGAGAGACCCAGTACTTC. The chain joins TRBV20-1 to TRBJ2-5, with TRBD2 as a possible D gene (5 bases). Trimming cost V 6 bases and J 4 bases, with 15 bases left between them. Germline V gene lookup returns CDR1 DFQATT and CDR2 SNEGSKA (reference sequence). The CDR3 has 13 residues.

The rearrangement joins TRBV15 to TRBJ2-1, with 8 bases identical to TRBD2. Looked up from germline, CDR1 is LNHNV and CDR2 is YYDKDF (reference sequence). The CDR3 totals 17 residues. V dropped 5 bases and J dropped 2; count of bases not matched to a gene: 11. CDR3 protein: CATSSLPVLAAYNEQFF. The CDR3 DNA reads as TGTGCCACCAGCTCCCTCCCGGTACTAGCGGCCTACAATGAGCAGTTCTTC.

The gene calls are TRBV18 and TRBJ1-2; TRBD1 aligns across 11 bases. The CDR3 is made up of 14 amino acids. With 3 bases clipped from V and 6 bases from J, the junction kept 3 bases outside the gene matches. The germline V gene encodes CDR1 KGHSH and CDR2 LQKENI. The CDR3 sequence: CASSPGDRGNGYTF. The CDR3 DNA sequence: TGTGCCAGCTCACCTGGGGACAGGGGGAATGGCTACACCTTC. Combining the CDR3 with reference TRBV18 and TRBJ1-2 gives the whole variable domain NAGVMQNPRHLVRRRGQEARLRCSPMKGHSHVYWYRQLPEEGLKFMVYLQKENIIDESGMPKERFSAEFPKEGPSILRIQQVVRGDSAAYFCASSPGDRGNGYTFGSGTRLTVV.